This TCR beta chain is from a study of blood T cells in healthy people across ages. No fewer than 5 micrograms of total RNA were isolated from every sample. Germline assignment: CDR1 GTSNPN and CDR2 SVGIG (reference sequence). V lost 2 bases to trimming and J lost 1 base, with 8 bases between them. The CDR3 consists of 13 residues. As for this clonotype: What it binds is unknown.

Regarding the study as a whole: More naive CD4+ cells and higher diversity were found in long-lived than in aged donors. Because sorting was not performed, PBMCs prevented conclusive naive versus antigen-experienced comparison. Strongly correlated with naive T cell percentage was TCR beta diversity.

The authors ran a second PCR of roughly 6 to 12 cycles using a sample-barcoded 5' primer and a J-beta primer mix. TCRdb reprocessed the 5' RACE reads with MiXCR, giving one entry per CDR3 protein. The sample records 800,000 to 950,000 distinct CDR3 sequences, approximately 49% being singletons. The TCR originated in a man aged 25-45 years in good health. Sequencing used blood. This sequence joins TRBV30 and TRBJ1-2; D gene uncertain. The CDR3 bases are TGTGCCTGGAGTCCGCAACGTAACTATGGCTACACCTTC. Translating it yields CAWSPQRNYGYTF.